The sequence of this TCR beta chain was determined in a study of cytomegalovirus exposure and HLA in healthy donors. The study ran its PCR with 60 Vbeta and 13 Jbeta primers. Sequenced by immunoSEQ multiplex PCR; TCRdb stores in-frame clones only, minus some. The sample yields some 76,000 clones, approximately 81% seen once. As for this clone: Its antigen remains unidentified.

Study conclusions and caveats: A previous analysis found most TCR beta V segments productive roughly 90% or roughly 30% of the time.

Sequencing was done on a sample of PBMCs. The sequence was obtained from a woman aged 40 to 50 in good health and CMV-seropositive.

The CDR3 is CASSLRGALGYNEQFF. The CDR3 DNA reads as TGTGCCAGCAGCTTGCGGGGGGCTCTAGGTTACAATGAGCAGTTCTTC. The rearrangement uses TRBV5-8 and TRBJ2-1; perhaps TRBD2 as D (7 bases). V lost 1 base and J 4 bases, leaving 15 bases between the germline ends. CDR3 length: 16 amino acids. The V gene's germline CDR1 is SGHTS and CDR2 YDEGEE.